These 8 T cell receptor beta chains originate from one sample sequenced in a study of CD8 T cells in Susac syndrome. An input of roughly 0.45 to 1 ug of RNA was subjected to reverse transcription using random hexamers. Using its own MiXCR run on the immunoSEQ multiplex PCR reads, TCRdb lists one record per CDR3 protein. There are about 140,000 distinct CDR3 sequences in the sample; 85% to 95% occur only once, and roughly 0.17% lies in the top ten. The sequencing input was CD8+ T cells from PBMCs. The receptors were sampled from a human donor with Susac syndrome.

The chain has TRBV6-5 and TRBJ2-4; tentative D call: TRBD2 (7 bases). The V end was cut by 1 base, the J end by 0 bases, with 25 bases between. The germline CDR1 and CDR2 sequences are MNHEY and SVGAGI. The CDR3 consists of 21 residues. This chain's CDR3 is CASSYLRGQWVAGLAKNIQYF. The CDR3 DNA follows: TGTGCCAGCAGTTACTTAAGAGGACAGTGGGTAGCGGGTTTAGCCAAAAACATTCAGTACTTC.

The chain couples TRBV28 to TRBJ2-5, with D possibly TRBD2 on 6 matching bases. Trimming removed 5 bases at V and 6 bases at J, with 25 bases between. This CDR3 comprises 17 residues. From germline, CDR1 is MDHEN and CDR2 SYDVKM. The CDR3 reads CASSDISPQRAGQTQYF. In DNA form, the CDR3 reads TGTGCCAGCAGTGATATATCCCCGCAGCGGGCGGGACAGACCCAGTACTTC.

The chain links TRBV7-6 to TRBJ2-5; D is ambiguous. V was cut by 5 bases and J by 1 base, with 8 bases left in between. CDR3 size: 13 residues. Germline V gives CDR1 SGHVS, CDR2 FNYEAQ. The CDR3 DNA reads as TGTGCCAGCAGCGGTAGCCTCCAAGAGACCCAGTACTTC. It codes for CASSGSLQETQYF.

The chain joins TRBV13 to TRBJ2-1; TRBD1 aligns across 7 bases. J gave up 9 bases and V 5 bases, and 13 bases lay outside the gene matches. The CDR3 covers 15 residues. Germline loops: CDR1 PRHDT, CDR2 FYEKMQ (reference sequence). The CDR3 DNA sequence: TGTGCCAGCAGCCCCCCCGGACAGGAGATACTTGAGCAGTTCTTC. It specifies CASSPPGQEILEQFF.

The chain recombines TRBV5-5 with TRBJ2-1, with 12 positions matching TRBD2. V was clipped by 2 bases and J by 10 bases; unmatched bases: 7. Germline values: CDR1 SGHKS, CDR2 YYEKEE (reference sequence). The CDR3 length is 15 residues. The CDR3 nucleotides read TGTGCCAGCAGCTTACTAGCGGGAGGAGTCAGGGAGCAGTTCTTC. Protein product: CASSLLAGGVREQFF.

J is TRBJ2-1 and V is TRBV29-1, with 11 bases that match TRBD2. The trim removed 6 bases at V and 3 bases at J, leaving 1 base unmatched. CDR1 is SQVTM and CDR2 is ANQGSEA in the germline V gene. This CDR3 is built from 13 residues. The CDR3: CSVGTSGYNEQFF. Here the CDR3 DNA reads TGCAGCGTCGGGACTAGCGGCTACAATGAGCAGTTCTTC.

This chain uses TRBV4-1 with TRBJ2-3, with D unresolved. There are 13 residues in the CDR3. Per germline, CDR1 MGHRA and CDR2 YSYEKL. V lost 1 base and J 6 bases, leaving 8 bases between the germline ends. The CDR3 is CASSQGQLDTQYF. CDR3 DNA: TGCGCCAGCAGCCAAGGACAATTGGATACGCAGTATTTT.

This clonotype was observed a single time. V usage is TRBV27 and J usage is TRBJ2-7, with D hard to call. The V gene lost 2 bases and the J gene lost 4 bases, with 15 bases spanning the gap. CDR3 length: 15 amino acids. Germline CDR1 is MNHEY and CDR2 is SMNVEV (reference sequence). CDR3 nucleotides: TGTGCCAGCAGTTTAACGGCAGAAGTTGGGTACGAGCAGTACTTC. Protein sequence: CASSLTAEVGYEQYF.